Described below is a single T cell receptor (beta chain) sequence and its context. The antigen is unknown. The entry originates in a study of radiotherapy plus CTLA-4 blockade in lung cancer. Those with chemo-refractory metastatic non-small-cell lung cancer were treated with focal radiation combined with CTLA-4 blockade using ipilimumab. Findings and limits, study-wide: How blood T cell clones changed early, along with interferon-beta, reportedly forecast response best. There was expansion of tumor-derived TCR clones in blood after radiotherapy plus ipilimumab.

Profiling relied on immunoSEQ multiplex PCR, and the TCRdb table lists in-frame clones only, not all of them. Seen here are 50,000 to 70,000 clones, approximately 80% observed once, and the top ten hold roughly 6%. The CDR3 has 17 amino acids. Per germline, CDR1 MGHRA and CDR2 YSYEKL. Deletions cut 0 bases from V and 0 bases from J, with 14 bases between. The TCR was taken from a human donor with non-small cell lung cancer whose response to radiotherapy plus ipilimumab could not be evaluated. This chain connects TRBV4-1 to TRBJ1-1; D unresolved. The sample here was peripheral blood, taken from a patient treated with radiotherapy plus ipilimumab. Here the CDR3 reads CASSQDRLRRMNTEAFF. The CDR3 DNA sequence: TGCGCCAGCAGCCAAGATCGTCTCAGGCGTATGAACACTGAAGCTTTCTTT.